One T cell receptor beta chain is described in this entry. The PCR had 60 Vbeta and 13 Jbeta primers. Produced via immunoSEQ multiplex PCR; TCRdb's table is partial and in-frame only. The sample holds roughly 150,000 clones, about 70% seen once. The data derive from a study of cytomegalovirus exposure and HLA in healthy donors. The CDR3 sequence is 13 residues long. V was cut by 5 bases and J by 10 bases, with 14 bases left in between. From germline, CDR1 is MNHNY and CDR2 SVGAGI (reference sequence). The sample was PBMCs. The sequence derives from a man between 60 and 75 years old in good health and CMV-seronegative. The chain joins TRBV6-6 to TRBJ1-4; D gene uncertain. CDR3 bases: TGTGCCAGCAGTCCGTCCTTATCTGTAAAACTGTTTTTT. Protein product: CASSPSLSVKLFF.